This TCR beta chain was recovered during a study of PD-L1 blockade in urothelial cancer. Study context: The median T cell count in blood samples was 110,000 to 150,000.

A few counts support this clone. Some clones are missing from TCRdb's copy, which holds only in-frame ones; the method was immunoSEQ multiplex PCR. The table includes over 45,000 clones, 70% to 90% detected once. The CDR3 consists of 13 residues. J lost 3 bases, V lost 2 bases, and 1 base had no gene match. In germline, CDR1 is SGHRS, CDR2 YFSETQ. V is TRBV5-1 and J is TRBJ2-5; TRBD1 aligns across 7 bases. The sequence derives from a man aged 55-75 years with urothelial cancer. Sequenced material: PBMCs, taken around atezolizumab (anti-PD-L1) treatment. The CDR3 sequence is CASSFTGEETQYF. The CDR3 DNA sequence: TGCGCCAGCAGCTTCACAGGGGAAGAGACCCAGTACTTC.